The 14 T cell receptor beta chains reported below all come from one sample, sequenced in a study of blood T cell repertoires in COVID-19. Using immunoSEQ multiplex PCR, the repertoire was profiled, and TCRdb retains in-frame clones only, with some absent. The sample carries fewer than 350,000 clones, 88% recorded once. Specimen: PBMCs or T cells enriched from blood (not recorded which). The receptor source for this set is a woman aged 55-69 years in a cohort exposed to, infected with or recovered from COVID-19 (not recorded which).

The chain carries TRBV5-1 and TRBJ1-4; the match to TRBD1 covers 8 bases. Losses at the gene ends were 4 bases for V and 9 bases for J; bases not matched to a gene: 8. The CDR3 is made up of 14 amino acids. CDR1 SGHRS and CDR2 YFSETQ come from the germline V gene. In nucleotides, the CDR3 is TGCGCCAGCAGCCTAGGACAGGGTAGGAAAAAACTGTTTTTT. Residues: CASSLGQGRKKLFF. Variable domain in full (rest from reference TRBV5-1 and TRBJ1-4): KAGVTQTPRYLIKTRGQQVTLSCSPISGHRSVSWYQQTPGQGLQFLFEYFSETQRNKGNFPGRFSGRQFSNSRSEMNVSTLELGDSALYLCASSLGQGRKKLFFGSGTQLSVL.

The chain uses TRBV5-5 and TRBJ2-5; the D gene is possibly TRBD1 (5 bases). V gave up 0 bases and J gave up 4 bases, with 13 bases separating them. The CDR3 totals 15 residues. The germline V gene has CDR1 SGHKS and CDR2 YYEKEE (reference sequence). The CDR3 loop reads CASSLVPTGTETQYF. CDR3 nucleotides: TGTGCCAGCAGCTTGGTCCCAACAGGAACAGAGACCCAGTACTTC. Drawing the rest from reference TRBV5-5 and TRBJ2-5, the complete variable domain is DAGVTQSPTHLIKTRGQQVTLRCSPISGHKSVSWYQQVLGQGPQFIFQYYEKEERGRGNFPDRFSARQFPNYSSELNVNALLLGDSALYLCASSLVPTGTETQYFGPGTRLLVL.

The CDR3 loop reads CASSGSGGEETQYF. CDR3 bases: TGTGCCAGCAGTGGGTCGGGGGGAGAAGAGACCCAGTACTTC. The chain is built from TRBV2 and TRBJ2-5; 7 nucleotides align to TRBD2. Germline V gives CDR1 SNHLY, CDR2 FYNNEI. The CDR3 loop spans 14 amino acids. V shed 4 bases and J 3 bases; nucleotides not matched to a gene: 5.

CDR3 protein: CASSQTGKSGANVLTF. The CDR3 DNA sequence: TGTGCCAGCAGCCAGACAGGGAAATCTGGGGCCAACGTCCTGACTTTC. V is TRBV7-2 and J is TRBJ2-6; TRBD1 matches at 7 bases. V was pared by 5 bases and J by 1 base, with 5 bases of the junction left unmatched. The CDR3 contains 16 residues. Germline lookup yields CDR1 SGHTA and CDR2 FQGNSA.

The rearrangement uses TRBV5-6 and TRBJ2-3; TRBD1 might be the D (6 bases). The CDR3 runs to 14 residues. CDR1 SGHDT and CDR2 YYEEEE come from the germline V gene. The ends were cut back, 4 bases at V and 2 bases at J, with 11 bases in the middle. The CDR3 protein is CASSVDRTTDTQYF. The CDR3 coding sequence is TGTGCCAGCAGCGTGGACAGAACCACAGATACGCAGTATTTT.

The chain employs TRBV5-1 and TRBJ2-1; 11 bases are a match to TRBD2. The trim removed 5 bases at V and 0 bases at J, leaving 4 bases unmatched. The CDR3 extends over 16 amino acids. Per the germline V gene, CDR1 is SGHRS and CDR2 is YFSETQ. The CDR3 coding sequence is TGCGCCAGCAGATTAACTAGCGGGAGCTCCTACAATGAGCAGTTCTTC. This codes for CASRLTSGSSYNEQFF.

The V gene is TRBV6-5, the J gene TRBJ2-7; 10 bases line up with TRBD1. Germline assignment: CDR1 MNHEY and CDR2 SVGAGI. Trimming took 0 bases from V and 5 from J; bases not matched to a gene: 7. This CDR3 has 16 amino acids. The CDR3 coding sequence is TGTGCCAGCAGTTACTCGGGTGGGGACAGGGGCCACGAGCAGTACTTC. Translation: CASSYSGGDRGHEQYF.

This chain joins TRBV6-4 and TRBJ2-7, with 7 bases fitting TRBD1. With 2 bases clipped from V and 3 bases from J, the junction kept 13 bases outside the gene matches. This CDR3 is built from 17 residues. The germline V gene has CDR1 MRHNA and CDR2 SNTAGT. DNA of the CDR3: TGTGCCAGCAGTGACCGGGACAGCTTTCGGATGAACTACGAGCAGTACTTC. This encodes CASSDRDSFRMNYEQYF.

The chain couples TRBV7-9 to TRBJ1-5; 9 nucleotides match TRBD1. This CDR3 contains 17 residues. Losses at the gene ends were 0 bases for V and 3 bases for J; bases not matched to a gene: 6. Germline V gives CDR1 SEHNR, CDR2 FQNEAQ (reference sequence). The CDR3: CASSLAPGQGNNQPQHF. As DNA, the CDR3 is TGTGCCAGCAGCTTAGCCCCAGGACAGGGGAACAATCAGCCCCAGCATTTT.

This clone was detected only once. The junction and the germline gene differ at one end; a read error may be behind it. Other DNA sequences in the same sample also yield this CDR3. The genes are TRBV4-1 and TRBJ1-1; TRBD1 is a possible D gene (6 bases). The length of the CDR3 is 13 residues. The germline gives CDR1 MGHRA, CDR2 YSYEKL. This CDR3 is CASSQLPTGEAFF. The CDR3 DNA follows: TGCGCCAGTAGCCAACTACCGACAGGTGAAGCTTTCTTT.

The chain employs TRBV7-9 and TRBJ2-7, with TRBD1 matching 7 bases. This CDR3 is 14 amino acids long. The germline V gene has CDR1 SEHNR and CDR2 FQNEAQ (reference sequence). J was trimmed by 1 base and V by 3 bases; bases with no gene match: 3. CDR3 residues: CASSFGTASYEQYF. The CDR3 DNA follows: TGTGCCAGCAGCTTCGGGACAGCGTCCTACGAGCAGTACTTC.

This sequence joins TRBV18 and TRBJ1-3, with D possibly TRBD1 on 5 matching bases. This CDR3 contains 15 residues. Germline CDR1 reads KGHSH; CDR2 reads LQKENI. V was trimmed by 5 bases and J by 7 bases, leaving 18 bases between them. CDR3 DNA: TGTGCCAGCTCATCAAGAACAGTGGGGGGGAACACCATATATTTT. Translated: CASSSRTVGGNTIYF. Combining the CDR3 with reference TRBV18 and TRBJ1-3 gives the whole variable domain NAGVMQNPRHLVRRRGQEARLRCSPMKGHSHVYWYRQLPEEGLKFMVYLQKENIIDESGMPKERFSAEFPKEGPSILRIQQVVRGDSAAYFCASSSRTVGGNTIYFGEGSWLTVV.

A single count supports this clone. The V and J genes are TRBV5-4 and TRBJ2-5; weak D call: TRBD2 (6 bases). Deletions cut 0 bases from V and 5 bases from J, with 11 bases between. This CDR3 comprises 14 residues. CDR1 is SGHNT and CDR2 is YYREEE in the germline V gene (reference sequence). The chain's CDR3 is CASSLAGLSETQYF. CDR3 nucleotides: TGTGCCAGCAGCTTGGCCGGACTATCGGAGACCCAGTACTTC.

CDR3 sequence reads: CASSDRGQGAGGELFF. The CDR3 DNA reads TGTGCCAGCAGTGACCGCGGACAGGGGGCGGGCGGGGAGCTGTTTTTT. The J gene is TRBJ2-2, the V gene TRBV6-4; 11 bases are shared with TRBD1. Trimming took 2 bases from V and 7 from J; bases not matched to a gene: 6. This CDR3 spans 16 amino acids. Per the germline V gene, CDR1 is MRHNA and CDR2 is SNTAGT.